A single sample gave rise to the 27 T cell receptor beta chains below, sequenced in a study of T-cell memory formation after mild COVID-19. TCRdb used MiXCR to reprocess the 5' RACE reads, holding one entry per CDR3 protein. The sample has about 16,000 distinct CDR3 sequences; over 20% are singletons. The sample was PBMCs or a T cell subset sorted from them (not recorded which). All receptors come from a man aged 18-30 years who had mild COVID-19 (a few samples of this study predate the infection). Cell type and time point are not known.

The V call is TRBV7-2, the J call TRBJ2-1; 7 nucleotides line up with TRBD2. The germline CDR1 and CDR2 sequences are SGHTA and FQGNSA. V trimming: 4 bases; J trimming: 12 bases; junction bases outside the gene matches: 3. CDR3 length: 11 residues. As DNA, the CDR3 is TGTGCCAGCAGCTCATGGGAGGGGCAGTTCTTC. Amino acids: CASSSWEGQFF.

In its sample, this clonotype was seen many times. The chain uses TRBV4-3 and TRBJ2-3, with D unresolved. This CDR3 has 16 residues. The V gene lost 0 bases and the J gene lost 0 bases, with 10 bases spanning the gap. The germline V gene encodes CDR1 LGHNA and CDR2 YSLEER. CDR3 nucleotides: TGCGCCAGCAGCCAAGAAGGCCCGGCTAGCACAGATACGCAGTATTTT. Amino acids: CASSQEGPASTDTQYF.

This clonotype has only a few counts. The chain employs TRBV12-3 or TRBV12-4 and TRBJ2-4; perhaps TRBD1 as D (5 bases). CDR3 length: 13 residues. Trimming left V 7 bases short and J 5 bases short, with 12 bases between. Here the CDR3 DNA reads TGTGCCAGCAAGAGACAGAGCCAAAACATTCAGTACTTC. The encoded protein is CASKRQSQNIQYF.

This clonotype was seen repeatedly, ten times or more. The chain couples TRBV21-1 to TRBJ1-2. TRBV21-1 is deemed a pseudogene. CDR3 length equals 15 residues. The CDR3 DNA reads as TGTGCCAGCAGCCACCCCAGGCGTTCTAACTATGGCTACACCTTC. Its translation is CASSHPRRSNYGYTF.

This rearrangement joins TRBV25-1 to TRBJ2-7, with TRBD2 matching 9 bases. The CDR3 extends over 14 amino acids. Trimming removed 3 bases from V and 6 bases from J; junction bases left unmatched: 6. Germline V gene sequence: CDR1 MGHDK, CDR2 SYGVNS. CDR3 region: CASSEASGISEQYF. The DNA for the CDR3 is TGTGCCAGCAGTGAGGCTAGCGGGATATCCGAGCAGTACTTC.

The J gene is TRBJ2-3, the V gene TRBV27, with 8 bases identical to TRBD1. Germline CDR1 is MNHEY and CDR2 is SMNVEV (reference sequence). The CDR3 contains 16 residues. Germline trimming cut 1 base from V and 4 bases from J; bases unmatched to any gene: 7. The CDR3 is CASSLFLGQGSDTQYF. Here the CDR3 DNA reads TGTGCCAGCAGTTTATTTCTAGGACAGGGATCAGATACGCAGTATTTT.

This clonotype was seen at least ten times. V gene TRBV4-3 combines with J gene TRBJ2-5, with 14 bases lining up with TRBD2. V shed 4 bases and J 0 bases; nucleotides not matched to a gene: 7. Germline V lookup: CDR1 LGHNA, CDR2 YSLEER. CDR3 length equals 18 residues. The CDR3 sequence is CASSPGLAGGFYQETQYF. CDR3 sequence (DNA): TGCGCCAGCAGCCCAGGACTAGCGGGGGGTTTTTACCAAGAGACCCAGTACTTC.

This clonotype was counted many times. The gene calls are TRBV11-2 and TRBJ2-1; 8 nucleotides match TRBD2. This CDR3 contains 19 residues. Trimming removed 5 bases from V and 2 bases from J; junction bases left unmatched: 17. CDR1 SGHAT and CDR2 FQNNGV come from the germline V gene. The CDR3 sequence: CASSPLLLGTSRPYNEQFF. The CDR3 DNA follows: TGTGCCAGCAGCCCACTATTATTGGGGACTAGTCGGCCCTACAATGAGCAGTTCTTC.

This clonotype was seen many times. This sequence joins TRBV11-2 and TRBJ2-3; weak D call: TRBD2 (7 bases). The germline V gene encodes CDR1 SGHAT and CDR2 FQNNGV. V shed 2 bases and J shed 0 bases, with 12 bases lying between them. The CDR3 covers 16 residues. The CDR3 nucleotides are TGTGCCAGCAGCTTACCCGCGGGGGCCAGCACAGATACGCAGTATTTT. It yields the protein CASSLPAGASTDTQYF.

The V gene is TRBV28, the J gene TRBJ1-3; tentatively, D is TRBD1 (6 bases). V was shortened by 3 bases and J by 1 base, with 10 bases between the two germline ends. The germline CDR1 and CDR2 sequences are MDHEN and SYDVKM. The CDR3 loop spans 15 amino acids. CDR3 DNA: TGTGCCAGCAGTTTGGGGCAGGGGTCTGGAAACACCATATATTTT. Amino acids: CASSLGQGSGNTIYF.

Ten or more counts support this clonotype. The chain uses TRBV4-1 and TRBJ2-1; 8 bases align to TRBD1. This CDR3 contains 15 residues. Germline V CDR1 and CDR2: MGHRA, YSYEKL. With V trimmed by 4 bases and J by 5 bases, 7 bases remained unmatched. CDR3 nucleotide sequence: TGCGCCAGCAGCCCGGAGGACAGGGCCCACAATGAGCAGTTCTTC. Translated, it gives CASSPEDRAHNEQFF.

The rearrangement uses TRBV7-2 and TRBJ2-7; D is perhaps TRBD1 or TRBD2 (5 bases each). The CDR3 totals 15 residues. Germline V gene sequence: CDR1 SGHTA, CDR2 FQGNSA. The V and J ends lost 2 bases and 2 bases respectively, with 13 bases between them. The CDR3 bases are TGTGCCAGCAGCTTATTTTCTGGGGGAACCTACGAGCAGTACTTC. It codes for CASSLFSGGTYEQYF.

This clonotype was seen at least ten times. CDR3 protein: CASSQVLDNEQFF. The CDR3 coding sequence is TGCGCCAGCAGCCAAGTTTTAGACAATGAGCAGTTCTTC. This chain uses TRBV4-1 with TRBJ2-1; D is unresolved. V lost 1 base and J 5 bases, leaving 6 bases between the germline ends. The V gene's germline CDR1 is MGHRA and CDR2 YSYEKL. The CDR3 is made up of 13 amino acids.

This clonotype was observed at least ten times. The chain couples TRBV20-1 to TRBJ2-1; 7 nucleotides align to TRBD2. Germline trimming cut 0 bases from V and 2 bases from J; bases unmatched to any gene: 4. Germline assignment: CDR1 DFQATT and CDR2 SNEGSKA (reference sequence). This CDR3 has 15 residues. The CDR3 loop is CSARDSAGAYNEQFF. The CDR3 DNA reads as TGCAGTGCTAGAGATTCTGCGGGGGCCTACAATGAGCAGTTCTTC.

This clonotype showed up many times. The J gene is TRBJ1-6, the V gene TRBV10-3; D may be TRBD1 (6 bases). Germline V gene lookup returns CDR1 ENHRY and CDR2 SYGVKD. Trimming pared 4 bases from V and 6 bases from J, leaving 22 bases between. There are 18 residues in the CDR3. The CDR3 DNA is TGTGCCATCAGTGGCGGGGGTGCAGGGGATCTCGTTAATTCACCCCTCCACTTT. Translated: CAISGGGAGDLVNSPLHF.

This clonotype was detected only a few times. V usage is TRBV12-3 or TRBV12-4 and J usage is TRBJ1-2; 9 positions agree with TRBD1. Trimming took 10 bases from V and 4 from J; bases not matched to a gene: 7. CDR3 length: 13 amino acids. The CDR3 loop is CATLDRGVYGYTF. The CDR3 DNA reads as TGTGCCACCCTGGACAGGGGTGTCTATGGCTACACCTTC.

This clonotype was counted many times. The rearrangement uses TRBV20-1 and TRBJ2-1, with a weak D call TRBD2 (5 bases). Germline V CDR1 and CDR2: DFQATT, SNEGSKA (reference sequence). V dropped 3 bases and J dropped 9 bases, with 12 bases sitting between them. CDR3 length: 12 amino acids. The CDR3 DNA sequence: TGCAGTGCTAGTCCCGGGGTGAGTGAGCAGTTCTTC. This codes for CSASPGVSEQFF.

At least ten counts were recorded for this clonotype. The chain is built from TRBV6-2 or TRBV6-3 and TRBJ1-5; D remains ambiguous. With 2 bases removed from V and 6 bases from J, the gap between germline ends came to 5 bases. Looked up from germline, CDR1 is MNHEY and CDR2 is SVGEGT. The length of the CDR3 is 12 residues. CDR3 in amino acids: CASSYASQPQHF. The CDR3 nucleotides are TGTGCCAGCAGTTACGCATCTCAGCCCCAGCATTTT.

This clonotype has ten or more counts. The chain joins TRBV5-5 to TRBJ2-3, with D possibly being TRBD1 (6 bases). CDR1 and CDR2 (germline): SGHKS, YYEKEE (reference sequence). V was shortened by 0 bases and J by 2 bases, with 7 bases between the two germline ends. This CDR3 region has 14 residues. The CDR3 DNA reads TGTGCCAGCAGCTTGGGGGGGCCCACAGATACGCAGTATTTT. Its translation is CASSLGGPTDTQYF.

This clonotype has ten or more counts. Mismatch with germline at one junction end may stem from a read error. The chain combines TRBV7-7 with TRBJ1-6; D not resolved. In germline, CDR1 is SSHAT, CDR2 FNYEAQ (reference sequence). This CDR3 is built from 13 residues. The CDR3 loop is CASSLDWSSPLHF. In DNA, the CDR3 is TGTGCTAGCAGCTTAGACTGGAGTTCACCCCTCCACTTT.

V is TRBV12-3 or TRBV12-4 and J is TRBJ1-2; D is possibly TRBD1 (5 bases). V dropped 6 bases and J dropped 4 bases, with 18 bases sitting between them. The CDR3 is made up of 15 amino acids. CDR3 residues: CASRPRGIPLYGYTF. DNA of the CDR3: TGTGCCAGCAGGCCTCGGGGGATCCCCCTCTATGGCTACACCTTC.

This clonotype was recorded many times. V usage is TRBV5-1 and J usage is TRBJ1-2; tentative D call: TRBD1 (5 bases). Trimming pared 5 bases from V and 1 base from J, leaving 12 bases between. Germline V CDR1 and CDR2: SGHRS, YFSETQ. This CDR3 comprises 14 residues. The CDR3 coding sequence is TGCGCCAGCAGTTGGACACCTTATAACTATGGCTACACCTTC. Amino acids: CASSWTPYNYGYTF. Variable domain in full (rest from reference TRBV5-1 and TRBJ1-2): KAGVTQTPRYLIKTRGQQVTLSCSPISGHRSVSWYQQTPGQGLQFLFEYFSETQRNKGNFPGRFSGRQFSNSRSEMNVSTLELGDSALYLCASSWTPYNYGYTFGSGTRLTVV.

In its sample, this clonotype was seen many times. The genes are TRBV12-5 and TRBJ2-4; D is ambiguous. The V gene's germline CDR1 is LGHNT and CDR2 FRNRAP. Trimming removed 3 bases from V and 0 bases from J, with 6 bases in between. The CDR3 covers 14 residues. This CDR3 reads CASGFGLAKNIQYF. CDR3 nucleotide sequence: TGTGCTAGTGGTTTTGGTCTAGCCAAAAACATTCAGTACTTC. Full variable domain (missing parts from reference TRBV12-5 and TRBJ2-4): DARVTQTPRHKVTEMGQEVTMRCQPILGHNTVFWYRQTMMQGLELLAYFRNRAPLDDSGMPKDRFSAEMPDATLATLKIQPSEPRDSAVYFCASGFGLAKNIQYFGAGTRLSVL.

This clonotype showed up many times. This chain uses TRBV6-4 with TRBJ1-2; D perhaps matches TRBD1 (6 bases). This CDR3 is 14 amino acids long. Germline V gene sequence: CDR1 MRHNA, CDR2 SNTAGT. V was shortened by 3 bases and J by 6 bases, with 14 bases between the two germline ends. The CDR3 here is CASSEKGGRNGYTF. The CDR3 region has the DNA TGTGCCAGCAGTGAGAAGGGGGGCCGGAATGGCTACACCTTC.

This clonotype is classed as medium-sized. This CDR3 is CASSRGASGYNEQFF. For the CDR3, the DNA is TGTGCCAGCAGCCGAGGGGCCTCCGGGTACAATGAGCAGTTCTTC. This sequence joins TRBV7-3 and TRBJ2-1, with D perhaps given as TRBD1 or TRBD2 (5 bases each). Germline V gene lookup returns CDR1 SGHTA and CDR2 FQGTGA. V lost 5 bases, J lost 4 bases, and 15 bases lay in between. The CDR3 consists of 15 residues. Full variable domain (remainder filled in from reference TRBV7-3 and TRBJ2-1): GAGVSQTPSNKVTEKGKYVELRCDPISGHTALYWYRQSLGQGPEFLIYFQGTGAADDSGLPNDRFFAVRPEGSVSTLKIQRTERGDSAVYLCASSRGASGYNEQFFGPGTRLTVL.

The chain combines TRBV7-9 with TRBJ2-3; 8 nucleotides match TRBD2. Germline CDR1 is SEHNR and CDR2 is FQNEAQ (reference sequence). This CDR3 spans 15 amino acids. The J segment lost 3 bases and the V segment lost 3 bases, leaving 5 bases of the junction unmatched. The CDR3 coding sequence is TGTGCCAGCAGCTTGGCACTAGCGGTGACAGATACGCAGTATTTT. Translation gives CASSLALAVTDTQYF.

This clonotype was seen at least ten times. CDR3 in DNA: TGCGCCAGCAGCCCCGGGACTAGCGGCTCCTACGAGCAGTACTTC. Translating it yields CASSPGTSGSYEQYF. V gene TRBV4-1 combines with J gene TRBJ2-7, with 11 bases that match TRBD2. Germline-derived CDR1 and CDR2 are MGHRA and YSYEKL. The ends lost 4 bases at V and 0 bases at J; junction bases unmatched: 2. There are 15 residues in the CDR3.